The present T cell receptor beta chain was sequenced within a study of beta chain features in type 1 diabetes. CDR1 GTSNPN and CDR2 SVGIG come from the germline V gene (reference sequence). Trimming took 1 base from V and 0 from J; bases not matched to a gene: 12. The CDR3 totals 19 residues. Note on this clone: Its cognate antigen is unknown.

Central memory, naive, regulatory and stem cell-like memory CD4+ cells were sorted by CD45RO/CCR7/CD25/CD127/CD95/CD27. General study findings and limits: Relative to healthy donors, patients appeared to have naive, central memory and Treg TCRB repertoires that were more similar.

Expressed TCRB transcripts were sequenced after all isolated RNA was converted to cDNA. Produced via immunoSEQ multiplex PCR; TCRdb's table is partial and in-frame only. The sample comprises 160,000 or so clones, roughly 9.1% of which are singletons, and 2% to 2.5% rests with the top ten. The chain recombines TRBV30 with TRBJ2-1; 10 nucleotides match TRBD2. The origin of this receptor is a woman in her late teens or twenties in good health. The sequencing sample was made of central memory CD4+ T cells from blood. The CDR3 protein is CAWSGRTGTSASSYNEQFF. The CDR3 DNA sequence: TGTGCCTGGAGTGGAAGAACCGGGACTAGCGCGAGCTCCTACAATGAGCAGTTCTTC. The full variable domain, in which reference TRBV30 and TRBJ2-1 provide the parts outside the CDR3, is SQTIHQWPATLVQPVGSPLSLECTVEGTSNPNLYWYRQAAGRGLQLLFYSVGIGQISSEVPQNLSASRPQDRQFILSSKKLLLSDSGFYLCAWSGRTGTSASSYNEQFFGPGTRLTVL.